Listed below are T cell receptor beta chains from one sample, sequenced in a study of blood T cells in healthy people across ages. TCRdb reprocessed the 5' RACE reads with MiXCR, giving one entry per CDR3 protein. This table has roughly 800,000 distinct CDR3 sequences, under 40% appearing once. Sequenced material: blood. The receptor set was obtained from a man aged 18 to 29 in good health. CDR3s include the opening cysteine and the closing phenylalanine or tryptophan. The D gene is left open where the match is weak. Size is stated for part of the rows, as once, few or many counts, or as a class when the clone is expanded.

v_call,d_call,j_call,clone_size,cdr3_aa,cdr3_nt
TRBV2,-,TRBJ2-7,few,CASSGGIPQEYF,TGTGCCAGCAGTGGAGGGATCCCCCAGGAGTACTTC
TRBV4-2,TRBD2,TRBJ2-5,few,CASSQAATSGDQETQYF,TGTGCCAGCAGCCAAGCCGCAACTAGCGGGGACCAAGAGACCCAGTACTTC
TRBV5-1,-,TRBJ2-4,-,CASRGYKNIQYF,TGCGCCAGCAGGGGCTACAAAAACATTCAGTACTTC
TRBV10-3,-,TRBJ1-1,few,CAISRGPIGPNTEAFF,TGTGCCATCAGCAGGGGACCTATCGGCCCGAACACTGAAGCTTTCTTT
TRBV29-1,-,TRBJ2-1,-,CSVEKGYNEQFF,TGCAGCGTTGAGAAGGGCTACAATGAGCAGTTCTTC
TRBV12-3/TRBV12-4,-,TRBJ1-6,-,CASSLTQGGSPLHF,TGTGCCAGCAGTCTCACACAGGGTGGGTCACCCCTCCACTTT
TRBV29-1,-,TRBJ2-1,few,CSVEDGRVRDEQFF,TGCAGCGTTGAAGATGGAAGGGTTCGGGATGAGCAGTTCTTC
TRBV4-2,-,TRBJ1-6,-,CASSQGDGNSPLHF,TGTGCCAGCAGCCAAGGGGACGGAAATTCACCCCTCCACTTT
TRBV5-1,TRBD2,TRBJ2-5,-,CASSWTSGGTNSYNEQYF,TGCGCCAGCAGCTGGACTAGCGGGGGGACCAACTCCTACAATGAGCAGTACTTC
TRBV30,-,TRBJ1-4,-,CAWTRDTSEKLFF,TGTGCCTGGACCCGGGACACAAGTGAAAAACTGTTTTTT
TRBV4-1,TRBD2,TRBJ2-4,few,CASSQAGGENIQYF,TGCGCCAGCAGCCAAGCGGGGGGGGAGAACATTCAGTACTTC
TRBV5-5,-,TRBJ1-2,-,CASSVGNNYGYTF,TGTGCCAGCAGCGTAGGAAATAACTATGGCTACACCTTC
TRBV4-2,-,TRBJ2-3,-,CASSQSGGPGPDTQYF,TGTGCCAGCAGCCAATCCGGGGGCCCAGGCCCAGATACGCAGTATTTT
TRBV12-3/TRBV12-4,TRBD2,TRBJ2-7,-,CASSWTSGNDNEQYF,TGTGCCAGCAGCTGGACTAGCGGGAACGACAATGAGCAGTACTTC
TRBV27,TRBD2,TRBJ2-1,few,CASSTPSISGGHNEQFF,TGTGCCAGCAGTACCCCGTCGATCAGCGGGGGCCACAATGAGCAGTTCTTC
TRBV7-7,-,TRBJ2-3,many,CASSPGLSDTQYF,TGTGCTAGCAGCCCCGGACTGTCAGATACGCAGTATTTT
TRBV25-1,TRBD2,TRBJ2-5,-,CASTDTSGSRETQYF,TGTGCCAGCACAGATACTAGCGGGAGTCGGGAGACCCAGTACTTC
TRBV30,-,TRBJ1-5,-,CAWGQSPNQPQHF,TGTGCCTGGGGCCAGTCCCCTAATCAGCCCCAGCATTTT
TRBV20-1,-,TRBJ1-2,-,CSPRTSPGFQGQGYTF,TGCAGCCCTAGAACATCCCCCGGGTTTCAAGGTCAGGGCTACACCTTC
TRBV12-3/TRBV12-4,TRBD1,TRBJ1-2,-,CASSVGRGIHGYTF,TGTGCCAGCAGTGTGGGCAGGGGGATCCATGGCTACACCTTC
TRBV3-1,-,TRBJ2-3,-,CASSPLLGGGTDTQYF,TGTGCCAGCAGCCCGCTTCTAGGGGGGGGCACAGATACGCAGTATTTT
TRBV4-3,TRBD1,TRBJ1-1,-,CASSQETGSTEAFF,TGCGCCAGCAGCCAAGAGACAGGGAGCACTGAAGCTTTCTTT
TRBV12-3/TRBV12-4,-,TRBJ2-2,few,CASTPYGRYTGELFF,TGTGCCAGCACCCCCTACGGCAGATACACCGGGGAGCTGTTTTTT
TRBV7-2,-,TRBJ1-1,once,CAGSLRGWDTEAFF,TGTGCCGGCAGCTTACGCGGCTGGGACACTGAAGCTTTCTTT
TRBV7-3,TRBD2,TRBJ2-1,-,CASSFEGGLVSQDEQFF,TGTGCCAGCAGCTTTGAGGGGGGACTAGTGTCTCAAGATGAGCAGTTCTTC
TRBV6-2/TRBV6-3,TRBD1,TRBJ1-1,-,CASSRQGKGEAFF,TGTGCCAGCAGTAGACAGGGGAAGGGGGAAGCTTTCTTT
TRBV7-2,-,TRBJ1-1,-,CASSSGGSLNTEAFF,TGTGCCAGCAGCTCGGGCGGGAGCCTGAACACTGAAGCTTTCTTT
TRBV7-9,TRBD1,TRBJ2-1,many,CASSTSTGGYENEQFF,TGTGCCAGCAGCACCTCGACAGGGGGCTACGAAAATGAGCAGTTCTTC
TRBV30,TRBD1,TRBJ2-7,once,CAWSVNEGTGIDEQYF,TGTGCCTGGAGTGTAAACGAAGGGACAGGGATCGACGAGCAGTACTTC
TRBV12-3/TRBV12-4,-,TRBJ1-2,many,CASSAGTPTNYGYTF,TGTGCCAGCAGCGCCGGGACACCGACTAACTATGGCTACACCTTC
TRBV27,TRBD2,TRBJ2-5,-,CASSATSEDGQYF,TGTGCCAGCAGTGCCACTAGCGAGGATGGGCAGTACTTC
TRBV20-1,TRBD1,TRBJ1-1,-,CSASNGQGITEAFF,TGCAGTGCTAGCAATGGACAGGGAATCACTGAAGCTTTCTTT